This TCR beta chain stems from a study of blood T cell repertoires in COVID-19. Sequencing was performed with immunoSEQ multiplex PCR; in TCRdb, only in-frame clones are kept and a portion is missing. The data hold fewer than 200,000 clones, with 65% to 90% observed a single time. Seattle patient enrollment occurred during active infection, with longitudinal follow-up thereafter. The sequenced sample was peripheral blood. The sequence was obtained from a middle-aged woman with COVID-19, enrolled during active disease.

The CDR3 region has the DNA TGTGCCACCAGCAGAGATCTAGGGCTAGCGGGAGGCAACGAGCAGTTCTTC. Its translation is CATSRDLGLAGGNEQFF. The rearrangement joins TRBV15 to TRBJ2-1, with 11 bases lining up with TRBD2. The V gene end was trimmed by 0 bases and the J gene end by 10 bases; junction bases not matched to a gene: 11. The CDR3 loop spans 17 amino acids. Per the germline V gene, CDR1 is LNHNV and CDR2 is YYDKDF (reference sequence).